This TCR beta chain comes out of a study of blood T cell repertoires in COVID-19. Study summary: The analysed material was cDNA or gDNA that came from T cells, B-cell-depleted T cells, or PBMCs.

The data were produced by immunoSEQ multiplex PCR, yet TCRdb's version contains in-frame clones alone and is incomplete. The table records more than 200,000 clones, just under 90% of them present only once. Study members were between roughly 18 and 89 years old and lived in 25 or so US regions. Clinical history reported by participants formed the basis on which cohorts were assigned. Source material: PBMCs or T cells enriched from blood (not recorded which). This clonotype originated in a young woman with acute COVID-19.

Here the CDR3 reads CASSLLAGGYEQYF. Written as DNA, the CDR3 is TGTGCCAGCAGTTTGTTAGCGGGGGGCTACGAGCAGTACTTC. The chain is built from TRBV27 and TRBJ2-7; TRBD2 matches 10 bases. The length of the CDR3 is 14 residues. The V gene end was trimmed by 3 bases and the J gene end by 3 bases; junction bases not matched to a gene: 2. Germline assignment: CDR1 MNHEY and CDR2 SMNVEV (reference sequence).